The 29 T cell receptor beta chains reported below all come from one sample, sequenced in a study of molecular identifiers for immune sequencing clone quantification. One entry per CDR3 protein, called by TCRdb with MiXCR from the PCR reads. The repertoire has nearly 55,000 distinct CDR3 sequences, roughly 38% of them found once; the top ten carry 3.5% to 4%. Sequenced: naive CD8+ T cells from blood, with Jurkat cell RNA spiked in. Documented subset: FACS-sorted CD8+CD4-CCR7+CD45RA+ naive T cells. Receptor source: a human donor in good health. Some libraries in this study had Jurkat cell RNA spiked in.

The table lists this clonotype with a few counts. CDR3 nucleotide sequence: TGCGCCAGCAGCCAAGGTTGGAGAGGCGGAGAAAAACTGTTTTTT. Its translation: CASSQGWRGGEKLFF. The J gene is TRBJ1-4, the V gene TRBV4-1; D ambiguous. Trimming removed 1 base at V and 8 bases at J, with 14 bases between. CDR1 and CDR2 from the germline V gene are MGHRA and YSYEKL. The CDR3 spans 15 residues.

The sample holds many counts of this clonotype. V and J are TRBV12-3 or TRBV12-4 and TRBJ2-6; a weak D match, TRBD1 (6 bases). V dropped 10 bases and J dropped 2 bases, with 9 bases sitting between them. The CDR3 is 13 residues long. CDR3 DNA sequence: TGTGCCATCCAGGGGACTGGGGCCAACGTCCTGACTTTC. Residues: CAIQGTGANVLTF.

There are a few counts of this clonotype. The rearrangement joins TRBV20-1 to TRBJ2-3, with D unclear. CDR3 length: 15 residues. Trimming stripped 2 bases from V and 2 bases from J, with 14 bases between. Germline V gene data show CDR1 as DFQATT and CDR2 as SNEGSKA (reference sequence). In nucleotides, the CDR3 is TGCAGTGCTAGATTCCCCCACCACACCACAGATACGCAGTATTTT. It encodes CSARFPHHTTDTQYF.

This clonotype has only a few counts. The chain couples TRBV11-2 to TRBJ2-1; 12 positions match TRBD2. The J segment lost 4 bases and the V segment lost 7 bases, leaving 11 bases of the junction unmatched. The CDR3 loop spans 17 amino acids. Germline CDR1 is SGHAT and CDR2 is FQNNGV. The CDR3 reads CASNPLAGGLVYNEQFF. CDR3 nucleotide sequence: TGTGCCAGCAACCCACTAGCGGGAGGCCTAGTTTACAATGAGCAGTTCTTC.

Of note for this clonotype: This may arise from a read error, as a much more abundant clone is one base away. The rearrangement joins TRBV9 to TRBJ2-3; unclear D gene. This CDR3 has 14 amino acids. The V gene's germline CDR1 is SGDLS and CDR2 YYNGEE. The DNA for the CDR3 is TGTGCCAGCAGCGTAGGTTTGAGGCCAGATACGCGGTATTTT. Translated: CASSVGLRPDTRYF. The complete variable domain, with remaining parts taken from reference TRBV9 and TRBJ2-3, reads DSGVTQTPKHLITATGQRVTLRCSPRSGDLSVYWYQQSLDQGLQFLIQYYNGEERAKGNILERFSAQQFPDLHSELNLSSLELGDSALYFCASSVGLRPDTRYFGPGTRLTVL.

This clonotype was recorded many times. The chain recombines TRBV5-6 with TRBJ2-4; perhaps D is TRBD1 or TRBD2 (5 bases each). CDR1 is SGHDT and CDR2 is YYEEEE in the germline V gene. This CDR3 region has 16 residues. Trimming took 3 bases from V and 0 from J, leaving 13 bases between them. The CDR3 region has the DNA TGTGCCAGCAGCTGGGGCCTCGGACTAGCCAAAAACATTCAGTACTTC. Residues: CASSWGLGLAKNIQYF.

The rearrangement joins TRBV7-9 to TRBJ2-3; D is unresolved. Germline V gene sequence: CDR1 SEHNR, CDR2 FQNEAQ (reference sequence). Trimming shortened V by 2 bases and J by 8 bases, and 14 bases separated the two germline ends. This CDR3 is built from 14 residues. The CDR3 loop is CASSLSLQIATQYF. The DNA of the CDR3 is TGTGCCAGCAGCTTATCCCTCCAGATCGCTACGCAGTATTTT.

As for this clonotype: Sequence at one end of the junction differs from germline and may be a read error. The V gene is TRBV19, the J gene TRBJ2-2; D is uncertain. Germline assignment: CDR1 LNHDA and CDR2 SQIVND (reference sequence). The CDR3 covers 15 residues. CDR3: CACSISAANTGELFF. For the CDR3, the DNA is TGTGCCTGTAGTATAAGCGCCGCGAACACCGGGGAGCTGTTTTTT. The complete variable domain, with remaining parts taken from reference TRBV19 and TRBJ2-2, reads DGGITQSPKYLFRKEGQNVTLSCEQNLNHDAMYWYRQDPGQGLRLIYYSQIVNDFQKGDIAEGYSVSREKKESFPLTVTSAQKNPTAFYLCACSISAANTGELFFGEGSRLTVL.

In this sample, this clonotype turned up many times. The chain links TRBV4-2 to TRBJ2-7; D is ambiguous. This CDR3 spans 14 amino acids. Trimming cost V 1 base and J 3 bases, with 10 bases left between them. Germline lookup yields CDR1 LGHNA and CDR2 YNFKEQ. CDR3 nucleotide sequence: TGTGCCAGCAGCCAAGCTCCACTATTCTACGAGCAGTACTTC. The encoded protein is CASSQAPLFYEQYF.

The V gene is TRBV7-9, the J gene TRBJ2-5; 11 bases agree with TRBD2. The CDR3 loop spans 16 amino acids. Germline V CDR1 and CDR2: SEHNR, FQNEAQ (reference sequence). Trimming cost V 5 bases and J 9 bases; bases outside gene matches: 14. CDR3 in amino acids: CASSLRLAGPGEPQYF. CDR3 coding DNA: TGTGCCAGCAGCCTACGACTAGCGGGGCCGGGGGAGCCCCAGTACTTC.

Details on this clonotype: One base away lies a much larger clone, so this may be a sequencing read error. The chain links TRBV27 to TRBJ1-1; TRBD1 might be the D (6 bases). CDR3 size: 14 residues. Between the trimmed V and J ends, which lost 3 bases and 12 bases, there was a span of 20 bases. Germline V gene sequence: CDR1 MNHEY, CDR2 SMNVEV (reference sequence). In nucleotides, the CDR3 is TGTGCCAGCAGTTTCGTGCCATGGACAGAACTAACTTTCTTT. Protein product: CASSFVPWTELTFF.

This clonotype was counted only a few times. J is TRBJ2-7 and V is TRBV27, with 10 bases matching TRBD2. Trimming cost V 6 bases and J 6 bases; bases outside gene matches: 2. The length of the CDR3 is 12 residues. From germline, CDR1 is MNHEY and CDR2 SMNVEV (reference sequence). CDR3 nucleotide sequence: TGTGCCAGCAGCATAGCGGGAGGCGAGCAGTACTTC. Translated: CASSIAGGEQYF.

In the case of this clonotype: A read error may be the cause here, since a much bigger clone is one base away. As the CDR3 is not closed by the conserved phenylalanine or tryptophan, this likely results from a read error. This sequence joins TRBV7-9 and TRBJ2-6; D is ambiguous. CDR3 length equals 15 residues. CDR1 and CDR2 (germline): SEHNR, FQNEAQ (reference sequence). Between the trimmed V and J ends, which lost 3 bases and 9 bases, there was a span of 15 bases. The CDR3 DNA reads as TGTGCCAGCAGCTTCCATGAGGCCCAACACAACGTCCTGACTCTC. Translated: CASSFHEAQHNVLTL.

This clonotype was seen at least ten times. The chain employs TRBV6-6 and TRBJ1-1; D unclear. Deletions cut 0 bases from V and 6 bases from J, with 5 bases between. The CDR3 loop spans 12 amino acids. CDR1 and CDR2 from the germline V gene are MNHNY and SVGAGI (reference sequence). In nucleotides, the CDR3 is TGTGCCAGCAGTTACTCTGCAGCTGAAGCTTTCTTT. Its protein product is CASSYSAAEAFF.

The rearrangement uses TRBV7-2 and TRBJ2-4; tentatively, D is TRBD1 or TRBD2 (6 bases each). This CDR3 region has 16 residues. Germline CDR1 SGHTA, CDR2 FQGNSA. Trimming shortened V by 3 bases and J by 0 bases, and 12 bases separated the two germline ends. Here the CDR3 reads CASSFPGAVAKNIQYF. The CDR3 DNA is TGTGCCAGCAGCTTCCCGGGGGCCGTAGCCAAAAACATTCAGTACTTC.

This clonotype has more than one count but fewer than ten. A much more abundant neighbour one base away suggests this may be a read error. The chain uses TRBV7-9 and TRBJ1-5; no firm D call. The germline V gene encodes CDR1 SEHNR and CDR2 FQNEAQ (reference sequence). CDR3 size: 12 residues. The CDR3 is CASSFHNQPQQF. CDR3 DNA: TGTGCCAGCAGTTTCCATAATCAGCCCCAGCAATTT.

This clonotype was detected only a few times. V usage is TRBV9 and J usage is TRBJ2-2, with TRBD2 matching 12 bases. Germline assignment: CDR1 SGDLS and CDR2 YYNGEE. The CDR3 contains 20 residues. After removal of 3 bases from V and 5 bases from J, the junction contained 17 bases not matched to a gene. CDR3 DNA sequence: TGTGCCAGCAGCGCGCCCCGTGATCGACTAGCGGGAGAAGGTACCGGGGAGCTGTTTTTT. The encoded protein is CASSAPRDRLAGEGTGELFF.

This sequence joins TRBV28 and TRBJ2-7; 10 bases agree with TRBD2. Germline-derived CDR1 and CDR2 are MDHEN and SYDVKM. This CDR3 has 16 residues. Losses at the gene ends were 1 base for V and 4 bases for J; bases not matched to a gene: 7. CDR3 residues: CASSLSSGSRGYEQYF. DNA of the CDR3: TGTGCCAGCAGTTTATCTAGCGGGAGTAGGGGGTACGAGCAGTACTTC.

This clonotype occurred many times. The V and J genes are TRBV7-6 and TRBJ2-5; the D is unclear. The CDR3 is made up of 14 amino acids. Germline assignment: CDR1 SGHVS and CDR2 FNYEAQ. With 2 bases removed from V and 3 bases from J, the gap between germline ends came to 10 bases. CDR3 nucleotides: TGTGCCAGCAGCTTATATGGCAGAGAAGAGACCCAGTACTTC. As protein: CASSLYGREETQYF.

This clonotype was recorded many times. This rearrangement joins TRBV10-3 to TRBJ2-6; TRBD1 might be the D (6 bases). Germline values: CDR1 ENHRY, CDR2 SYGVKD. Trimming shortened V by 11 bases and J by 2 bases, and 13 bases separated the two germline ends. This CDR3 comprises 14 residues. The CDR3 spells CAAKSGAGANVLTF. Here the CDR3 DNA reads TGTGCCGCAAAATCAGGGGCTGGGGCCAACGTCCTGACTTTC.

This rearrangement joins TRBV12-3 or TRBV12-4 to TRBJ2-7; no firm D call. The CDR3 contains 13 residues. Trimming stripped 3 bases from V and 3 bases from J, with 9 bases between. CDR3 nucleotides: TGTGCCAGCAGTTTTGGCATGTTCTACGAGCAGTACTTC. It yields the protein CASSFGMFYEQYF.

This clonotype was detected a few times. J is TRBJ2-5 and V is TRBV10-2; TRBD2 might be the D (5 bases). CDR1 and CDR2 from the germline V gene are WSHSY and SAAADI. This CDR3 has 13 residues. V shed 3 bases and J shed 4 bases, with 9 bases lying between them. Written as DNA, the CDR3 is TGCGCCAGCAGTGATAGGAGGAGAGAGACCCAGTACTTC. Translating it yields CASSDRRRETQYF.

The chain joins TRBV7-9 to TRBJ1-5; TRBD1 might be the D (5 bases). V shed 0 bases and J shed 3 bases, with 9 bases lying between them. This CDR3 spans 15 amino acids. Germline V gene sequence: CDR1 SEHNR, CDR2 FQNEAQ (reference sequence). The CDR3 sequence is CASSLAGGFNQPQHF. DNA of the CDR3: TGTGCCAGCAGCTTAGCGGGGGGGTTCAATCAGCCCCAGCATTTT.

A few counts support this clonotype. The chain recombines TRBV25-1 with TRBJ2-6, with a weak D call TRBD1 (6 bases). V was shortened by 2 bases and J by 4 bases, with 18 bases between the two germline ends. The germline CDR1 and CDR2 sequences are MGHDK and SYGVNS. The CDR3 covers 18 residues. The CDR3 reads CASSEQTGALAGANVLTF. Written as DNA, the CDR3 is TGTGCCAGCAGTGAACAGACAGGCGCACTCGCCGGGGCCAACGTCCTGACTTTC.

This clonotype was counted many times. The genes are TRBV7-8 and TRBJ2-7, with D tentatively TRBD2 (6 bases). V was shortened by 5 bases and J by 3 bases, with 11 bases between the two germline ends. There are 13 residues in the CDR3. Germline V lookup: CDR1 SGHVS, CDR2 FQNEAQ. CDR3 in amino acids: CASSSRDFYEQYF. In nucleotides, the CDR3 is TGTGCCAGCAGCAGCCGGGACTTCTACGAGCAGTACTTC.

As for this clonotype: A read error may explain this, as a much larger clone is one base away. The chain links TRBV2 to TRBJ1-3; 8 bases line up with TRBD1. Trimming cost V 3 bases and J 2 bases; bases outside gene matches: 6. Germline V gives CDR1 SNHLY, CDR2 FYNNEI. The CDR3 has 16 amino acids. The CDR3 DNA sequence: TGTGCCAGCAGTGATGGACAGGGTATTGCTGGAAACACCATATATTTT. Its protein is CASSDGQGIAGNTIYF. Based on the CDR3 plus reference TRBV2 and TRBJ1-3, the full variable domain is EPEVTQTPSHQVTQMGQEVILRCVPISNHLYFYWYRQILGQKVEFLVSFYNNEISEKSEIFDDQFSVERPDGSNFTLKIRSTKLEDSAMYFCASSDGQGIAGNTIYFGEGSWLTVV.

The chain links TRBV27 to TRBJ2-7, with D hard to call. CDR3 length: 13 amino acids. Between the trimmed V and J ends, which lost 4 bases and 6 bases, there was a span of 13 bases. Germline-derived CDR1 and CDR2 are MNHEY and SMNVEV (reference sequence). CDR3 coding DNA: TGTGCCAGCAGTTCAGATATCCTCTCCGAGCAGTACTTC. Amino acid sequence: CASSSDILSEQYF.

As regards this clonotype: The junction differs from germline at one of its ends, possibly a read error. V usage is TRBV3-1 and J usage is TRBJ2-7; D gene unclear. Germline lookup yields CDR1 LGHDT and CDR2 YNNKEL (reference sequence). CDR3 length: 15 residues. CDR3 in DNA: TGTGCCAGCAGCCTCGGGCCCGAGACCATCTACAAGCAGTACTTC. Its protein product is CASSLGPETIYKQYF.

This clonotype was detected only once. This chain joins TRBV13 and TRBJ2-7; D perhaps matches TRBD2 (5 bases). V shed 5 bases and J shed 3 bases, with 23 bases lying between them. The CDR3 sequence is 17 residues long. Germline V CDR1 and CDR2: PRHDT, FYEKMQ (reference sequence). CDR3 amino acids: CASSTASGGCGFYEQYF. The CDR3 bases are TGTGCCAGCAGCACAGCCTCGGGCGGGTGCGGGTTCTACGAGCAGTACTTC.